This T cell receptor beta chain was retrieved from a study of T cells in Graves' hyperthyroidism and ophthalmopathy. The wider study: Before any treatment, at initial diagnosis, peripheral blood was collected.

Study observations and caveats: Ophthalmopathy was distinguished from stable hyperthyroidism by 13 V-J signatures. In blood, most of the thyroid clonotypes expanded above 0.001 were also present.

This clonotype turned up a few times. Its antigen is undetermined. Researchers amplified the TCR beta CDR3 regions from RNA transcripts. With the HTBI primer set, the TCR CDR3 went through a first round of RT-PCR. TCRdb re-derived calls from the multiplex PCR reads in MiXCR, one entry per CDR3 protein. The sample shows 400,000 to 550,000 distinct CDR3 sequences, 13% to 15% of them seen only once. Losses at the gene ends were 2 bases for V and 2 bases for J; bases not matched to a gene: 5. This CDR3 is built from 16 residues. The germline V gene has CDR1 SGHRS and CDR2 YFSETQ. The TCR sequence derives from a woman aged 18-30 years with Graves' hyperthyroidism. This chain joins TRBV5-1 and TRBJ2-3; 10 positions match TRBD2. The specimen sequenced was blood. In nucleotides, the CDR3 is TGCGCCAGCAGCTTTAGGACTAGCGGAACCACAGATACGCAGTATTTT. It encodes CASSFRTSGTTDTQYF.